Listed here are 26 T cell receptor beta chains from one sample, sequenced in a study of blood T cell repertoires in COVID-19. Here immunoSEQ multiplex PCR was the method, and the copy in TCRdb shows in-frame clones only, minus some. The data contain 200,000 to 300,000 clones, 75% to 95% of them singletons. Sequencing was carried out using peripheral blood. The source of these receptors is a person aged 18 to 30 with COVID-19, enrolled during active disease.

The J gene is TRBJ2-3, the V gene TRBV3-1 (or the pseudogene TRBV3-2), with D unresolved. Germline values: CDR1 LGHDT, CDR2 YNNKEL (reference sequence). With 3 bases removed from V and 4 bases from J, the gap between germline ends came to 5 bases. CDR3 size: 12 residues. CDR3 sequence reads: CASSHSADTQYF. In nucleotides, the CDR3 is TGTGCCAGCAGCCACTCTGCAGATACGCAGTATTTT.

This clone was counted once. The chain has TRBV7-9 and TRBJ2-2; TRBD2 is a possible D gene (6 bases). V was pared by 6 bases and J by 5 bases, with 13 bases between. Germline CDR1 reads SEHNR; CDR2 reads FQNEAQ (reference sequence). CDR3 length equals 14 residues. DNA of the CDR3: TGTGCCAGCAGTCCCGGGACTCCGACCGGGGAGCTGTTTTTT. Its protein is CASSPGTPTGELFF.

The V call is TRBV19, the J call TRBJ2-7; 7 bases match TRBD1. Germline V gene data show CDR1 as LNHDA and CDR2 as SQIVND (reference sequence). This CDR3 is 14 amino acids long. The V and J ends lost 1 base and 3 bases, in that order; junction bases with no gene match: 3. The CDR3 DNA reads TGTGCCAGTAGTATAGGATCAGGGGGCTACGAGCAGTACTTC. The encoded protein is CASSIGSGGYEQYF.

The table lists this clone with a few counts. In nucleotides, the CDR3 is TGTGCCAGCAGCTACTTAACGGGACAGCCCCACACTGAAGCTTTCTTT. Translating gives CASSYLTGQPHTEAFF. This chain links TRBV11-2 with TRBJ1-1; the match to TRBD1 covers 7 bases. Per the germline V gene, CDR1 is SGHAT and CDR2 is FQNNGV. This CDR3 is built from 16 residues. The V gene end was trimmed by 4 bases and the J gene end by 3 bases; junction bases not matched to a gene: 11.

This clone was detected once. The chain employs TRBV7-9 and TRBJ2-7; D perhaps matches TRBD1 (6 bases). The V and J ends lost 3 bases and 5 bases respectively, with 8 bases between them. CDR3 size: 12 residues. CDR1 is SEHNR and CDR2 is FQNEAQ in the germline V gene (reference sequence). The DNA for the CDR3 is TGTGCCAGCAGCTTCAGGGGCAACGAGCAGTACTTC. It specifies CASSFRGNEQYF.

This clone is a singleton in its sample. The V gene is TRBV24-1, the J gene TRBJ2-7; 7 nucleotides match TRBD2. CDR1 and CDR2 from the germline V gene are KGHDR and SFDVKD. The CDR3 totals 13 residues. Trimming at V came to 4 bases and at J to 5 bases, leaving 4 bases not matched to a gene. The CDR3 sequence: CATSEAGVNEQYF. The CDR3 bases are TGTGCCACCAGTGAGGCGGGAGTCAACGAGCAGTACTTC.

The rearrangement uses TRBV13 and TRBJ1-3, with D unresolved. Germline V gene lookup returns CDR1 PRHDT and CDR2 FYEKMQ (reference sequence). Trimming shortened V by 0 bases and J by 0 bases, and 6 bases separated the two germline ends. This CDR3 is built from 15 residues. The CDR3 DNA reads TGTGCCAGCAGCTTAGGCCGGAGCTCTGGAAACACCATATATTTT. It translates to CASSLGRSSGNTIYF. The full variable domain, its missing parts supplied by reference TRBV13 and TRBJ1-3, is AAGVIQSPRHLIKEKRETATLKCYPIPRHDTVYWYQQGPGQDPQFLISFYEKMQSDKGSIPDRFSAQQFSDYHSELNMSSLELGDSALYFCASSLGRSSGNTIYFGEGSWLTVV.

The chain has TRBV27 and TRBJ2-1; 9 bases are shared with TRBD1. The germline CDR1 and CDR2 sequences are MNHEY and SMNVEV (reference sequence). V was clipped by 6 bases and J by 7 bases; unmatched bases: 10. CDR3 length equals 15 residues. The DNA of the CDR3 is TGTGCCAGCAGGAGAACAGGGGGCCTATGGAATGAGCAGTTCTTC. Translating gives CASRRTGGLWNEQFF.

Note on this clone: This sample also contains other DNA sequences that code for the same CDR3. In DNA form, the CDR3 reads TGTGCCAGCAGCTTGGGAACTAGCGGACCCTACGAGCAGTACTTC. This gives the protein CASSLGTSGPYEQYF. The chain links TRBV7-9 to TRBJ2-7; 8 bases fit TRBD2. V was clipped by 3 bases and J by 2 bases; unmatched bases: 6. Germline CDR1 reads SEHNR; CDR2 reads FQNEAQ (reference sequence). The CDR3 spans 15 residues.

The DNA for the CDR3 is TGCGCCAGCAGCCCTGACAGGCTCCCTAGCTATGGCTACACCTTC. The encoded protein is CASSPDRLPSYGYTF. The V and J genes are TRBV4-1 and TRBJ1-2, with D tentatively TRBD1 (6 bases). This CDR3 spans 15 amino acids. The V gene lost 4 bases and the J gene lost 4 bases, with 16 bases spanning the gap. CDR1 and CDR2 (germline): MGHRA, YSYEKL.

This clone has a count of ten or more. CDR3 DNA sequence: TGTGCCAGTAGTATTAAACAGGGCGCCTACGAGCAGTACTTC. It translates to CASSIKQGAYEQYF. The chain combines TRBV19 with TRBJ2-7; TRBD1 is a possible D gene (6 bases). CDR3 length equals 14 residues. CDR1 is LNHDA and CDR2 is SQIVND in the germline V gene (reference sequence). Between the trimmed V and J ends, which lost 3 bases and 2 bases, there was a span of 11 bases.

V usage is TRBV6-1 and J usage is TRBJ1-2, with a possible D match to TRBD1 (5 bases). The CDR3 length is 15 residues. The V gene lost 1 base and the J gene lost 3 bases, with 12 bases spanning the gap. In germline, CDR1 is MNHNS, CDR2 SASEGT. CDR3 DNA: TGTGCCAGCAGTGAAGAAAACAGGATTTACTATGGCTACACCTTC. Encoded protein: CASSEENRIYYGYTF.

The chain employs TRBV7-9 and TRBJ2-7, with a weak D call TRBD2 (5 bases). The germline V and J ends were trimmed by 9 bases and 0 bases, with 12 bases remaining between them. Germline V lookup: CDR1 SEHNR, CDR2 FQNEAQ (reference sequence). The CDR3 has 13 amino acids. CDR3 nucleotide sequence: TGTGCCAGTCAACCCCGGGACTCCTACGAGCAGTACTTC. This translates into CASQPRDSYEQYF.

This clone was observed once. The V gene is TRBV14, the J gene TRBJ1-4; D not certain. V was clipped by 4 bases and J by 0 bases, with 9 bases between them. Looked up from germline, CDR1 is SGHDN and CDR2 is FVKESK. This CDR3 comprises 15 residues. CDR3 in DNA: TGTGCCAGCAGCCCCAGAAGTGCAACTAATGAAAAACTGTTTTTT. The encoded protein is CASSPRSATNEKLFF.

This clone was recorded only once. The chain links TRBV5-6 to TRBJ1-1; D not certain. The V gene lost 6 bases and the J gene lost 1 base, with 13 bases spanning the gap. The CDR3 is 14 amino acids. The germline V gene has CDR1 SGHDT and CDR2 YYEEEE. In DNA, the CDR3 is TGTGCCAGCAACCCGGGAGGGAAGAACACTGAAGCTTTCTTT. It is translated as CASNPGGKNTEAFF.

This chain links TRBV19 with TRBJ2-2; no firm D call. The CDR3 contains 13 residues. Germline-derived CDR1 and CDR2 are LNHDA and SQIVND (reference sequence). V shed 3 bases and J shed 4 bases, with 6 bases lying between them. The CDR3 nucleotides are TGTGCCAGTAGTATTTGGAGCACCGGGGAGCTGTTTTTT. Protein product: CASSIWSTGELFF.

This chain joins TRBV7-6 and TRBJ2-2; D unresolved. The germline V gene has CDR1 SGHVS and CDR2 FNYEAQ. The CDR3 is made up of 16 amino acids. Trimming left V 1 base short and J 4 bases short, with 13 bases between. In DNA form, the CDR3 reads TGTGCCAGCAGCTTAGAAACCTCGAAGAGCACCGGGGAGCTGTTTTTT. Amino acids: CASSLETSKSTGELFF.

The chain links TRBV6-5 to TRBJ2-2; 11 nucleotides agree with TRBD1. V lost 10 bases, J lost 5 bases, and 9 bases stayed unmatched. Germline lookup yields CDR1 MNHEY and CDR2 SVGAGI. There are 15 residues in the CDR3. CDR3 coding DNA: TGTGCCATCAGAATCGGACAGGGGGCGACCGGGGAGCTGTTTTTT. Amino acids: CAIRIGQGATGELFF.

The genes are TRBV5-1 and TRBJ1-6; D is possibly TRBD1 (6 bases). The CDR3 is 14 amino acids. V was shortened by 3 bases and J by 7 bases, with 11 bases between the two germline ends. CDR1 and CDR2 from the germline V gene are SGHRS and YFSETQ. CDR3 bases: TGCGCCAGCAGCTCCTCAGGGGCGAATTCACCCCTCCACTTT. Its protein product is CASSSSGANSPLHF.

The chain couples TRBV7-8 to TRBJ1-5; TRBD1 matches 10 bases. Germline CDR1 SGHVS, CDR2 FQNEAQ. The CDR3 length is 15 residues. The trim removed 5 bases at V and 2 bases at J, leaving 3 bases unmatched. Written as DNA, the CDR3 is TGTGCCAGCAGCCAGGGGACAGGGGGCAATCAGCCCCAGCATTTT. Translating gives CASSQGTGGNQPQHF.

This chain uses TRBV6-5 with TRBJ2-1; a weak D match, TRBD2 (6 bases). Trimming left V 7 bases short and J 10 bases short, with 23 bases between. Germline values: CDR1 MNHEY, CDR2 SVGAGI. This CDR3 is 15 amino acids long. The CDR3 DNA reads TGTGCCAGCAACCCCTCGGGACTTACGGGCGGCGAGCAGTTCTTC. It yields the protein CASNPSGLTGGEQFF.

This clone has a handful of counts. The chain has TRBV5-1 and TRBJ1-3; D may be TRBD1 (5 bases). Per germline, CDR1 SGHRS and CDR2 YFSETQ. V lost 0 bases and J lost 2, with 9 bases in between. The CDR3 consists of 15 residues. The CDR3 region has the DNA TGCGCCAGCAGCTTGGGGGCAGGGACTGGAAACACCATATATTTT. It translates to CASSLGAGTGNTIYF.

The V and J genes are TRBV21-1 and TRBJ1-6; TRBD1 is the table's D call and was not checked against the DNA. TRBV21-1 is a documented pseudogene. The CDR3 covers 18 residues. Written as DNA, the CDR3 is TGTGCCAGCAGCAAAACCCGAAACAGGGGAATAGTTAATTCACCCCTCCACTTT. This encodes CASSKTRNRGIVNSPLHF.

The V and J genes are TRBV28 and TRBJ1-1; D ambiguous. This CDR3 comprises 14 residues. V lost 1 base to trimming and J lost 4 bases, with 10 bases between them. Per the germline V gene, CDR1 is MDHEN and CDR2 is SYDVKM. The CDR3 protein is CASSLSPGTTEAFF. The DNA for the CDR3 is TGTGCCAGCAGTTTATCTCCGGGAACCACTGAAGCTTTCTTT.

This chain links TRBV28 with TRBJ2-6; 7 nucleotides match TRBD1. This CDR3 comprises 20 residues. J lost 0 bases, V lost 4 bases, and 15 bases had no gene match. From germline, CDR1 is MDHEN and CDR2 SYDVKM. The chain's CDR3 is CASSWGKWGQINSGANVLTF. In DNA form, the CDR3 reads TGTGCCAGCAGTTGGGGTAAATGGGGACAGATAAACTCTGGGGCCAACGTCCTGACTTTC.

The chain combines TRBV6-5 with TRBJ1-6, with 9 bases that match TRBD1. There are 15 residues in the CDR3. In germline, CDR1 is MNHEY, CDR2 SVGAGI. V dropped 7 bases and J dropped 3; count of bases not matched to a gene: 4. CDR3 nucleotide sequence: TGTGCCAGCATGACAGGGGGAAACTATAATTCACCCCTCCACTTT. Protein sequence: CASMTGGNYNSPLHF.